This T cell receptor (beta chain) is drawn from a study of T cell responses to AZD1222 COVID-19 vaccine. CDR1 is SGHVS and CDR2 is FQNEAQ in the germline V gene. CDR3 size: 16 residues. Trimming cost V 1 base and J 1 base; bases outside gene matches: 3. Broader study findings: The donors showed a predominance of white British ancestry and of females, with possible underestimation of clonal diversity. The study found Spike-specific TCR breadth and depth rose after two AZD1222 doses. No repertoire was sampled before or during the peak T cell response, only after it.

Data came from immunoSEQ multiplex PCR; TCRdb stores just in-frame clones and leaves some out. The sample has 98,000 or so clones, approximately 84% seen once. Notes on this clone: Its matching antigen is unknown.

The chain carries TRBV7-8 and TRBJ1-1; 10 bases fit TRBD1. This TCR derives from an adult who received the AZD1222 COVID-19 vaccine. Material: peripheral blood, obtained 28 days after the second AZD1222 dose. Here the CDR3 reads CASSLGTGGQNTEAFF. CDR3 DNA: TGTGCCAGCAGCTTAGGGACAGGGGGACAGAACACTGAAGCTTTCTTT.